This T cell receptor beta chain was observed in a study of OX40 agonist ivuxolimab in advanced cancers. Study as a whole: A diagnosis of hepatocellular carcinoma, melanoma, renal cell or head and neck cancer was present in dose-escalation patients.

On this clone itself: Its antigen is currently unknown.

TCRdb keeps only in-frame clones here, not all; method: immunoSEQ multiplex PCR. The sample lists some 45,000 clones, around 85% occurring once. Study conclusions and caveats: More expanded clones were seen, on average, in CD8+ T cells than in CD4+.

The CDR3 is 17 residues long. The sequenced sample was CD4+ or CD8+ T cells sorted from blood, obtained in a trial of the OX40 agonist ivuxolimab. This TCR came from an adult with an advanced solid tumor such as melanoma, head and neck, liver or kidney cancer. This sequence joins TRBV1 and TRBJ2-7. TRBV1 is tagged as a pseudogene. The CDR3 bases are TGCACCAGCAGCCAACCCGGGCGGCCCAACCCCCTTTACGAGCAGTACTTC. It specifies CTSSQPGRPNPLYEQYF.